The entry below describes one T cell receptor (beta chain). What it binds is not known. The data are from a study of post-analysis software for immune sequencing data. Study observations and caveats: With F measure, samples from one preparation batch clustered together strongly.

cDNA libraries for TCR beta contained unique molecular identifiers. T cells numbering roughly 1 to 10 million yielded cDNA molecules that totaled roughly 500,000. TCRdb called the PCR reads again in MiXCR, with one record for every CDR3 protein. Of 450,000 to 650,000 distinct CDR3 sequences listed, 44% are singletons. This sequence originates from a girl between 10 and 17 years old with multiple sclerosis. Input material: blood.

The CDR3 sequence: CASSPGQVPQETQYF. DNA for the CDR3: TGTGCCAGCAGCCCGGGACAGGTCCCCCAAGAGACCCAGTACTTC. This chain links TRBV6-5 with TRBJ2-5; 8 bases are a match to TRBD1. CDR3 length equals 15 residues. Looked up from germline, CDR1 is MNHEY and CDR2 is SVGAGI. V lost 6 bases to trimming and J lost 1 base; unmatched junction nucleotides: 7.